A selection of T cell receptor beta chains follows, all from one sample in a study of graft-versus-host responses after intestinal transplantation. Their antigen targets remain unknown. Method: immunoSEQ multiplex PCR; TCRdb's copy keeps in-frame clones and lacks some. Among roughly 30,000 clones listed, about 86% were seen once. The sequencing used unstimulated CD8+ T cells sorted from spleen or lymph node cells, collected before intestinal transplant. The receptors were sampled from a human donor who received an intestinal transplant. Both conserved end residues are trimmed from each CDR3. The size of a clone is reported for some rows only, either as once, few or many, or as a class for expanded clones.

v_gene: TRBV28
len: 17
j_gene: TRBJ2-1
abundance: NA
CDR3aa: ASSPQYSRDRGSYNEQF

v_gene: TRBV29-1
len: 9
j_gene: TRBJ2-7
abundance: NA
CDR3aa: SAREAYEQY

v_gene: TRBV6-1
len: 11
j_gene: TRBJ2-7
abundance: few
CDR3aa: ASTGTGGYEQY

v_gene: TRBV5-1
len: 11
j_gene: TRBJ2-7
abundance: once
CDR3aa: ASSWTPSYEQY

v_gene: TRBV5-1
len: 14
j_gene: TRBJ2-7
abundance: once
CDR3aa: ASSLPIGQGSYEQY

v_gene: TRBV29-1
len: 11
j_gene: TRBJ2-7
abundance: NA
CDR3aa: SVSPGAHYEQY

v_gene: TRBV7-3
len: 11
j_gene: TRBJ2-7
abundance: NA
CDR3aa: ASSLQDSYEQY

v_gene: TRBV27
len: 13
j_gene: TRBJ1-5
abundance: few
CDR3aa: ASSTRQGFHQPQH

v_gene: TRBV2
len: 11
j_gene: TRBJ2-4
abundance: NA
CDR3aa: ASEGRGWDIQY

v_gene: TRBV10-3
len: 11
j_gene: TRBJ1-1
abundance: NA
CDR3aa: AITSEASTEAF

v_gene: TRBV7-9
len: 13
j_gene: TRBJ2-7
abundance: NA
CDR3aa: ASSFGLAGAYEQY

v_gene: TRBV27
len: 11
j_gene: NA
abundance: NA
CDR3aa: ASSFRGTYEQY

v_gene: TRBV2
len: 13
j_gene: TRBJ1-4
abundance: NA
CDR3aa: ASSLIARGNEKLF

v_gene: TRBV11-2
len: 13
j_gene: NA
abundance: NA
CDR3aa: ASSLGALALDEQY

v_gene: TRBV10-2
len: 13
j_gene: TRBJ1-1
abundance: NA
CDR3aa: ASSARRGKDTEAF

v_gene: TRBV9
len: 11
j_gene: TRBJ2-7
abundance: NA
CDR3aa: ASSAHARDEQY

v_gene: TRBV4-1
len: 10
j_gene: TRBJ2-1
abundance: NA
CDR3aa: ASSQISNEQF

v_gene: TRBV2
len: 14
j_gene: TRBJ2-3
abundance: NA
CDR3aa: ASRDLTGGVEDTQY

v_gene: TRBV4-1
len: 14
j_gene: TRBJ1-6
abundance: NA
CDR3aa: ASRDTGILNNSPLH

v_gene: TRBV27
len: 11
j_gene: TRBJ2-7
abundance: NA
CDR3aa: ASSFGPSYEQY

v_gene: TRBV2
len: 12
j_gene: TRBJ2-7
abundance: few
CDR3aa: ASSEGAVVYEQY

v_gene: TRBV5-4
len: 12
j_gene: TRBJ1-2
abundance: NA
CDR3aa: ASSGPGTVYGYT

v_gene: TRBV14
len: 12
j_gene: TRBJ2-2
abundance: NA
CDR3aa: ASSTDPNTGELF

v_gene: TRBV5-1
len: 12
j_gene: TRBJ1-5
abundance: NA
CDR3aa: ANPRGHNNQPQH

v_gene: TRBV28
len: 13
j_gene: TRBJ2-1
abundance: NA
CDR3aa: ASTKPGQGDNEQF

v_gene: TRBV11-2
len: 11
j_gene: TRBJ2-1
abundance: NA
CDR3aa: ASSWTEYNEQF

v_gene: TRBV18
len: 16
j_gene: TRBJ1-5
abundance: NA
CDR3aa: ASSPSSPGDRGNQPQH

v_gene: TRBV5-4
len: 12
j_gene: TRBJ2-7
abundance: NA
CDR3aa: ASSQEWDNQEQY